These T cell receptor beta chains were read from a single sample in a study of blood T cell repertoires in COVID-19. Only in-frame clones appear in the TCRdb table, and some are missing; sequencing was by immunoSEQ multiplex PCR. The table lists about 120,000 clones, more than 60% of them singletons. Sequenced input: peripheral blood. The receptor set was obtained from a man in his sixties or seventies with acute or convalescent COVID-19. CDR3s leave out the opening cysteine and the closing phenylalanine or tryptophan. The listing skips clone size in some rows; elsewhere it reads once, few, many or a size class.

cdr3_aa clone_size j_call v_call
ASHRLGMNTEAF few TRBJ1-1 TRBV11-2
ASSRRGGIDEKLF - TRBJ1-4 TRBV7-9
ASSIRRDNSGNTIY - TRBJ1-3 TRBV7-9
ASSLIQGRERF - TRBJ1-1 TRBV11-3
ASSPHGGAETQY - TRBJ2-5 TRBV3-1/TRBV3-2
ASSLDLVRSGGYT - TRBJ1-2 TRBV7-8
ASSEDRNYGYT - TRBJ1-2 TRBV25-1
ASSALGLGYEQY few TRBJ2-7 TRBV7-9
ASRSQGNTEAF - TRBJ1-1 TRBV27
ATLQTPETGGLGYT - TRBJ1-2 TRBV19
ASSQYFRGNYGYT - TRBJ1-2 TRBV4-3
ASSQDQRTGGGETQY - TRBJ2-5 TRBV4-3
ASSLSTSGPYEQY - TRBJ2-7 TRBV7-2
ASSGRRNQPQH - TRBJ1-5 TRBV12-3/TRBV12-4
ASSVAAGNTEAF - TRBJ1-1 TRBV9
ASSFWTSGGAETQY - TRBJ2-5 TRBV7-2
ASSTWTSGTRQY once TRBJ2-7 TRBV7-2
ASSQEPGTVYTGELF - TRBJ2-2 TRBV4-3
ASSPFALTDTQY - TRBJ2-3 TRBV6-2/TRBV6-3
SAGTGGGRETQY - TRBJ2-5 TRBV29-1
ASTIWGQGALNTEAF - TRBJ1-1 TRBV5-1
ASSPPVSTFYGYT once TRBJ1-2 TRBV23-1
SVAGAPNEQY - TRBJ2-7 TRBV29-1
ATSDLQKAAGGFDGYT - TRBJ1-2 TRBV24-1
ASSTRGRDTEAF - TRBJ1-1 TRBV7-2
ASSDLLAGGLDTQY once TRBJ2-3 TRBV2
ASSPRLGDTQY few TRBJ2-3 TRBV2
AWSGSSNTEAF few TRBJ1-1 TRBV30
ATTQDPEGDEQY - TRBJ2-7 TRBV5-1
ASSRTSTGTF - TRBJ1-1 TRBV6-2/TRBV6-3
ASTSGTGEQF - TRBJ2-1 TRBV7-7
ASSRGPGGYGYT - TRBJ1-2 TRBV6-5